In its sample, the clone carrying this T cell receptor beta chain is medium-sized (0.01 to 0.1%). RNA transcripts yielded amplified TCR beta CDR3 regions. HTBI primers were employed in a first-round RT-PCR of the TCR CDR3. One entry per CDR3 protein, called by TCRdb with MiXCR from the multiplex PCR reads. This repertoire shows about 96,000 distinct CDR3 sequences, around 50% found once; its top ten account for roughly 29%. The sample originates from a study of T cells in Graves' hyperthyroidism and ophthalmopathy. CDR3 size: 14 residues. The V gene's germline CDR1 is LNHNV and CDR2 YYDKDF (reference sequence). V lost 0 bases to trimming and J lost 3 bases, with 9 bases between them.

The specimen was blood. The genes are TRBV15 and TRBJ2-7, with D unresolved. This receptor was identified in a woman in her forties with Graves' hyperthyroidism. The CDR3 DNA reads as TGTGCCACCAGCAGAGATCGCCCTGACTACGAGCAGTACTTC. Translated, it gives CATSRDRPDYEQYF.